One sample yielded the 9 T cell receptor beta chains listed below, sequenced in a study of blood T cell repertoires in COVID-19. Sequencing was performed with immunoSEQ multiplex PCR; in TCRdb, only in-frame clones are kept and a portion is missing. This table holds around 280,000 clones, under 90% found once. The sample consisted of peripheral blood. These receptors originate from a woman aged 25 to 45 with COVID-19, enrolled during active disease.

The V gene is TRBV4-1, the J gene TRBJ2-1; TRBD1 agrees at 8 bases. This CDR3 has 14 residues. Germline CDR1 reads MGHRA; CDR2 reads YSYEKL. V trimming: 6 bases; J trimming: 7 bases; junction bases outside the gene matches: 8. The CDR3 spells CASRRTGFGNEQFF. CDR3 sequence (DNA): TGCGCCAGCAGAAGGACAGGGTTTGGGAATGAGCAGTTCTTC.

CDR3 DNA: TGTGCCAGCAGCTCAGCACATTATAGCGGGGGGACAGATACGCAGTATTTT. Protein: CASSSAHYSGGTDTQYF. The gene calls are TRBV5-4 and TRBJ2-3; TRBD2 matches 10 bases. The junction had 10 bases not matched to a gene; V was cut back by 3 bases and J by 3 bases. CDR1 is SGHNT and CDR2 is YYREEE in the germline V gene (reference sequence). The CDR3 spans 17 residues.

The chain employs TRBV5-1 and TRBJ2-3; TRBD2 matches 7 bases. The junction had 2 bases not matched to a gene; V was cut back by 0 bases and J by 7 bases. CDR1 SGHRS and CDR2 YFSETQ come from the germline V gene. The CDR3 runs to 13 residues. CDR3 bases: TGCGCCAGCAGCTTGGACGGGGGGAATACGCAGTATTTT. Translated, it gives CASSLDGGNTQYF. The complete variable domain, with remaining parts taken from reference TRBV5-1 and TRBJ2-3, reads KAGVTQTPRYLIKTRGQQVTLSCSPISGHRSVSWYQQTPGQGLQFLFEYFSETQRNKGNFPGRFSGRQFSNSRSEMNVSTLELGDSALYLCASSLDGGNTQYFGPGTRLTVL.

CDR3 in amino acids: CASSAPLGPQETQYF. Here the CDR3 DNA reads TGCGCCAGCAGTGCCCCCCTTGGGCCCCAAGAGACCCAGTACTTC. The chain employs TRBV10-2 and TRBJ2-5; D call uncertain. V gave up 4 bases and J gave up 1 base, with 13 bases separating them. The V gene's germline CDR1 is WSHSY and CDR2 SAAADI. This CDR3 has 15 amino acids.

The V gene is TRBV28, the J gene TRBJ2-2; the D is unclear. The germline V gene encodes CDR1 MDHEN and CDR2 SYDVKM. V lost 10 bases to trimming and J lost 4 bases, with 7 bases between them. This CDR3 contains 11 residues. Written as DNA, the CDR3 is TGTGCCAATCGTCGCACCGGGGAGCTGTTTTTT. Encoded protein: CANRRTGELFF.

The chain links TRBV2 to TRBJ2-5; 8 bases map to TRBD1. This CDR3 is built from 16 residues. CDR1 and CDR2 (germline): SNHLY, FYNNEI. Unmatched junction bases numbered 11, after V lost 4 bases and J lost 4 bases. The CDR3 DNA sequence: TGTGCCAGCAGTGGAATGAGACAGGGGATTTTAGAGACCCAGTACTTC. This codes for CASSGMRQGILETQYF. Full variable domain (rest looked up from reference TRBV2 and TRBJ2-5): EPEVTQTPSHQVTQMGQEVILRCVPISNHLYFYWYRQILGQKVEFLVSFYNNEISEKSEIFDDQFSVERPDGSNFTLKIRSTKLEDSAMYFCASSGMRQGILETQYFGPGTRLLVL.

The J gene is TRBJ1-1, the V gene TRBV2; D possibly corresponds to TRBD1 (6 bases). CDR3 length: 14 residues. The V gene's germline CDR1 is SNHLY and CDR2 FYNNEI. V lost 0 bases and J lost 11, with 16 bases in between. For the CDR3, the DNA is TGTGCCAGCAGTGAAGCGAGGACAGCGAAAGTGGCTTTCTTT. It yields the protein CASSEARTAKVAFF.

The rearrangement joins TRBV9 to TRBJ2-1; TRBD2 matches at 10 bases. Germline CDR1 SGDLS, CDR2 YYNGEE. The CDR3 is 16 residues long. V lost 0 bases to trimming and J lost 4 bases; unmatched junction nucleotides: 4. For the CDR3, the DNA is TGTGCCAGCAGCGTAGACGGGACTAGCGCTTACAATGAGCAGTTCTTC. It codes for CASSVDGTSAYNEQFF.

The rearrangement uses TRBV2 and TRBJ2-7, with D hard to call. The CDR3 is made up of 12 amino acids. Germline V gene sequence: CDR1 SNHLY, CDR2 FYNNEI. The V end was cut by 2 bases, the J end by 4 bases, with 6 bases between. CDR3 sequence (DNA): TGTGCCAGCAGTGAACTCGGTTACGAGCAGTACTTC. The encoded protein is CASSELGYEQYF.